Presented here are 4 T cell receptor beta chains from one specimen sequenced in a study of T cells in Graves' hyperthyroidism and ophthalmopathy. TCR beta CDR3 regions were amplified from RNA transcripts. HTBI primers drove first-round RT-PCR of the TCR CDR3. MiXCR was run by TCRdb on the multiplex PCR reads, yielding one entry per CDR3 protein. The sample includes hundreds of thousands of distinct CDR3 sequences, roughly 15% of them seen just once. The material sequenced was blood. The receptor source for this set is a woman between 18 and 29 years old with Graves' hyperthyroidism.

This chain uses TRBV19 with TRBJ1-1; the D gene is possibly TRBD1 (5 bases). In germline, CDR1 is LNHDA, CDR2 SQIVND (reference sequence). The V and J ends lost 3 bases and 1 base respectively, with 9 bases between them. This CDR3 region has 14 residues. In DNA, the CDR3 is TGTGCCAGTAGTATGGGGCAGCCGAACACTGAAGCTTTCTTT. Amino acid sequence: CASSMGQPNTEAFF.

CDR3 coding DNA: TGTGCCACCAGCAGAGATAGGGGCGGGAGTACCTACGAGCAGTACTTC. Translated: CATSRDRGGSTYEQYF. The chain carries TRBV15 and TRBJ2-7, with 7 nucleotides matching TRBD2. The CDR3 spans 16 residues. Germline CDR1 LNHNV, CDR2 YYDKDF (reference sequence). Germline trimming cut 0 bases from V and 2 bases from J; bases unmatched to any gene: 7.

This clonotype was recorded at least ten times. The V gene is TRBV9, the J gene TRBJ2-7, with D possibly matching TRBD1 (6 bases). The CDR3 sequence is 16 residues long. V was cut by 5 bases and J by 3 bases, with 21 bases left in between. Per the germline V gene, CDR1 is SGDLS and CDR2 is YYNGEE. The CDR3 DNA reads TGTGCCAGCAGTCCACGCCGGGACACGGTTTTCTACGAGCAGTACTTC. This gives the protein CASSPRRDTVFYEQYF.

This clonotype appeared many times. This chain connects TRBV18 to TRBJ2-5; D is unclear. CDR1 is KGHSH and CDR2 is LQKENI in the germline V gene. The V and J ends lost 3 bases and 1 base respectively, with 3 bases between them. The CDR3 extends over 12 amino acids. The CDR3 loop reads CASSPGQETQYF. The CDR3 DNA reads as TGTGCCAGCTCACCCGGCCAAGAGACCCAGTACTTC. The variable domain in full, completed from reference TRBV18 and TRBJ2-5, reads NAGVMQNPRHLVRRRGQEARLRCSPMKGHSHVYWYRQLPEEGLKFMVYLQKENIIDESGMPKERFSAEFPKEGPSILRIQQVVRGDSAAYFCASSPGQETQYFGPGTRLLVL.